The table lists the clone carrying this TCR beta chain with a few counts. What it binds is unknown. The genes and germline here are from mouse. The read gets to within 1 residue of the CDR3 end, and the germline J gene fills in the rest. Noted time point: mouse harvest day 7 after allogeneic transplant. The graft held 10^6 splenic CD5+ T cells and 10^7 T-cell-depleted bone marrow cells. There are 14 residues in the CDR3. Trimming removed 5 bases at V and 0 bases at J, with 9 bases between. From germline, CDR1 is SGHSA and CDR2 FRNQAP. The record originates from a study of tissue T cells after allogeneic stem cell transplantation. Here immunoSEQ multiplex PCR was the method, and the copy in TCRdb shows in-frame clones only, minus some. This table holds around 8,000 clones, 40% to 60% found once. General study results and limits: In patients and mice, blood and spleen missed much of tissue repertoire. Anatomically similar tissues had similar TCR repertoires within each patient.

Specimen: gut tissue. The sequence was collected from a female BALB/c mouse given C57BL/6 T cells with graft-versus-host disease after an allogeneic hematopoietic cell transplant. V usage is TRBV16 and J usage is TRBJ2-3; no reliable D call. CDR3 region: CASSRESSAETLYF. CDR3 DNA, as far as it was read: TGTGCAAGCAGCCGGGAGTCTAGTGCAGAAACGCTGTAT.